The rows below give T cell receptor beta chains drawn from one sample of a study of graft-versus-host responses after intestinal transplantation. Repertoires were generated with immunoSEQ multiplex PCR, while TCRdb's copy carries only in-frame clones and drops some. The sample consists of around 110,000 clones, over 80% of them appearing once. These receptors have no identified antigens. Source: unstimulated CD4+ T cells sorted from spleen or lymph node cells, taken before transplant. Receptors originate from a human donor who was the organ donor for an intestinal transplant. The CDR3 runs from the conserved cysteine through the conserved F or W. D genes are given only for firm matches. Clone size, where shown, is once, few, many, or a class for clones that have expanded.

TRBV4-1	once	TRBD1	TRBJ1-5	CASSHATGQISNQPQHF	TGCGCCAGCAGCCATGCTACGGGACAGATTAGCAATCAGCCCCAGCATTTT
TRBV5-1	-	-	TRBJ2-5	CASTTGTYQETQYF	TGCGCCAGCACCACAGGGACTTACCAAGAGACCCAGTACTTC
TRBV25-1	-	TRBD1	TRBJ1-6	CASSANTGVYSPLHF	TGTGCCAGCAGCGCGAATACAGGGGTGTACTCACCCCTCCACTTT
TRBV10-3	-	TRBD1	TRBJ1-3	CAISPKTGASGNTIYF	TGTGCCATCAGCCCCAAGACAGGGGCCTCTGGAAACACCATATATTTT
TRBV19	once	-	TRBJ1-2	CASSIEGRRDGYTF	TGTGCCAGTAGTATAGAGGGACGGCGGGATGGCTACACCTTC
TRBV4-2	-	TRBD1	TRBJ1-1	CASSQEVGGGAFF	TGTGCCAGCAGCCAAGAGGTTGGAGGGGGCGCTTTCTTT
TRBV6-5	-	TRBD2	TRBJ2-7	CASSYSASGVTYEQYF	TGTGCCAGCAGTTACTCGGCTAGCGGGGTTACCTACGAGCAGTACTTC
TRBV6-1	few	-	TRBJ2-5	CASSEVGAATKTQYF	TGTGCCAGCAGTGAAGTAGGCGCGGCAACGAAGACCCAGTACTTC
TRBV6-5	-	-	TRBJ2-7	CASSDRIEQYF	TGTGCCAGCAGTGACCGGATCGAGCAGTACTTC
TRBV2	few	TRBD2	TRBJ2-4	CASSGGGGDIQYF	TGTGCCAGCAGTGGGGGGGGAGGCGACATTCAGTACTTC
TRBV7-2	-	-	TRBJ2-5	CASSLSSGETQYF	TGTGCCAGCAGCTTGAGCTCCGGAGAGACCCAGTACTTC
TRBV7-9	once	TRBD2	TRBJ2-7	CASSQGQPGLAHEQYF	TGTGCCAGCAGCCAGGGACAGCCGGGACTAGCCCACGAGCAGTACTTC
TRBV18	-	-	TRBJ2-7	CASSPQGFYEQYF	TGTGCCAGCTCACCACAGGGGTTCTACGAGCAGTACTTC
TRBV29-1	-	-	TRBJ2-1	CSVADLGGRPYNEQFF	TGCAGCGTTGCTGACTTGGGCGGAAGACCCTACAATGAGCAGTTCTTC
TRBV11-3	-	-	TRBJ2-3	CASSLVGVGTDTQYF	TGTGCCAGCAGCTTAGTAGGGGTCGGGACAGATACGCAGTATTTT
TRBV5-6	-	TRBD2	TRBJ2-2	CASSLGPLAGGANTGELFF	TGTGCCAGCAGCTTGGGCCCGCTAGCGGGGGGGGCGAACACCGGGGAGCTGTTTTTT
TRBV6-5	once	TRBD1	TRBJ1-1	CASSDAGGAFGEAFF	TGTGCCAGCAGCGACGCAGGGGGCGCTTTCGGTGAAGCTTTCTTT
TRBV7-9	-	-	TRBJ2-3	CASSLTGENTDTQYF	TGTGCCAGCAGCCTGACTGGGGAAAACACAGATACGCAGTATTTT
TRBV4-1	-	TRBD1	TRBJ2-7	CASSQVAQGYYEQYF	TGCGCCAGCAGCCAAGTCGCACAGGGGTACTACGAGCAGTACTTC
TRBV5-5	-	TRBD1	TRBJ1-3	CASSTGQGNSGNTIYF	TGTGCCAGCAGCACCGGACAGGGTAACTCTGGAAACACCATATATTTT
TRBV15	-	-	TRBJ1-4	CATSRGATNEKLFF	TGTGCCACCAGCAGAGGGGCAACTAATGAAAAACTGTTTTTT
TRBV11-2	-	-	TRBJ1-1	CASSRQVNTEAFF	TGTGCCAGCAGCAGGCAGGTGAACACTGAAGCTTTCTTT
TRBV27	-	-	TRBJ2-1	CASSLKALAASYNEQFF	TGTGCCAGCAGTTTAAAGGCCCTGGCAGCCTCCTACAATGAGCAGTTCTTC
TRBV4-2	-	TRBD2	TRBJ2-3	CASSQAAGGPYTDTQYF	TGTGCCAGCAGCCAAGCTGCGGGGGGCCCGTACACAGATACGCAGTATTTT
TRBV2	-	-	TRBJ2-7	CASGTLSYEQYF	TGTGCCAGCGGGACACTTTCCTACGAGCAGTACTTC
TRBV9	-	-	TRBJ1-5	CASSVGGESNQPQHF	TGTGCCAGCAGCGTAGGGGGGGAAAGCAATCAGCCCCAGCATTTT
TRBV6-5	-	-	TRBJ2-1	CASRPGDYNEQFF	TGTGCCAGCAGACCCGGGGATTACAATGAGCAGTTCTTC
TRBV5-1	-	-	TRBJ2-5	CASSLAQETQYF	TGCGCCAGCAGCTTGGCCCAAGAGACCCAGTACTTC
TRBV6-1	-	-	TRBJ2-6	CASFPGGAGANVLTF	TGTGCCAGCTTTCCAGGAGGCGCTGGGGCCAACGTCCTGACTTTC
TRBV5-1	-	TRBD1	TRBJ1-1	CASRVTGGGTEAFF	TGCGCCAGCAGAGTGACAGGGGGCGGCACTGAAGCTTTCTTT
TRBV10-1	-	-	TRBJ2-2	CASSEKPRAGELFF	TGCGCCAGCAGTGAGAAGCCTAGGGCCGGGGAGCTGTTTTTT
TRBV6-6	-	TRBD2	TRBJ2-1	CASSYPTAGAGGLKFF	TGTGCCAGCAGTTACCCAACGGCCGGAGCGGGGGGGCTCAAGTTCTTC
TRBV11-3	once	-	TRBJ2-1	CASTPYVQFF	TGTGCCAGCACCCCTTACGTGCAGTTCTTC
TRBV5-5	-	-	TRBJ1-2	CASSFRERGTGGYTF	TGTGCCAGCAGCTTCAGGGAAAGGGGAACGGGTGGCTACACCTTC
TRBV4-2	-	-	TRBJ1-3	CASSQGTVDTIYF	TGTGCCAGCAGCCAAGGTACTGTGGACACCATATATTTT
TRBV11-2	-	-	TRBJ2-2	CASSSMDRAGELFF	TGTGCCAGCAGCAGTATGGACAGAGCCGGGGAGCTGTTTTTT
TRBV12-2	-	-	TRBJ2-1	CASRLALASGRESYNEQFF	TGTGCAAGTCGCTTAGCGCTAGCTAGCGGGAGGGAATCCTACAATGAGCAGTTCTTC
TRBV7-2	-	-	TRBJ2-2	CASSIDYTGELFF	TGTGCCAGCAGCATAGACTACACCGGGGAGCTGTTTTTT
TRBV4-2	once	-	TRBJ2-1	CASSHLAERNEQFF	TGTGCCAGCAGCCATCTAGCAGAGCGCAATGAGCAGTTCTTC
TRBV13	-	-	TRBJ2-7	CASTRRAGYEQYF	TGTGCCAGTACCAGGCGGGCGGGTTACGAGCAGTACTTC
TRBV6-6	once	-	TRBJ2-1	CASSYARLDSYNEQFF	TGTGCCAGCAGTTACGCCCGACTGGACTCCTACAATGAGCAGTTCTTC
TRBV2	-	TRBD1	TRBJ2-7	CASSESTGVTYEQYF	TGTGCCAGCAGTGAATCGACAGGGGTAACCTACGAGCAGTACTTC
TRBV7-2	-	TRBD2	TRBJ2-3	CASSLSRGLAGITQYF	TGTGCCAGCAGCTTGTCAAGGGGACTAGCGGGGATCACGCAGTATTTT
TRBV6-1	-	-	TRBJ2-5	CASSRDQETQYF	TGTGCCAGCAGTAGAGACCAAGAGACCCAGTACTTC
TRBV5-6	-	TRBD1	TRBJ2-7	CASSWGQGYEQYF	TGTGCCAGCAGCTGGGGACAGGGGTACGAGCAGTACTTC